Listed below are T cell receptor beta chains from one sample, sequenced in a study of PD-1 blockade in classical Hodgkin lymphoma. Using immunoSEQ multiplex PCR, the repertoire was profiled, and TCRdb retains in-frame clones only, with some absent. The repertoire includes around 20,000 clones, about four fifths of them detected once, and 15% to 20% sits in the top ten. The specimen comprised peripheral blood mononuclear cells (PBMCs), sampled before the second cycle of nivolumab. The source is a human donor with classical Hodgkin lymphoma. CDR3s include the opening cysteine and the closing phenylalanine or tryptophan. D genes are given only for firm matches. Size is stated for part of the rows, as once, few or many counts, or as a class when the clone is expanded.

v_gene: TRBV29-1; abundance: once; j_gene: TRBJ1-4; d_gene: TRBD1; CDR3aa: CSVEVGQGVEKLFF; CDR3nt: TGCAGCGTTGAAGTTGGACAGGGGGTTGAAAAACTGTTTTTT
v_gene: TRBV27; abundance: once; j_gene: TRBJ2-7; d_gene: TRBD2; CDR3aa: CASSSRLAGGGEQYF; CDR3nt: TGTGCCAGCAGTTCCCGACTAGCGGGAGGTGGCGAGCAGTACTTC
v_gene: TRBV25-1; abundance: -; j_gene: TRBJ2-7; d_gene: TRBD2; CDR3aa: CASRATSGLAESYEQYF; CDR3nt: TGTGCCAGCAGGGCGACATCCGGACTAGCGGAATCCTACGAGCAGTACTTC
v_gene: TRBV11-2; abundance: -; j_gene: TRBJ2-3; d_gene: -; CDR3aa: CASSREGLNTDTQYF; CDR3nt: TGTGCCAGCAGCCGAGAGGGACTTAACACAGATACGCAGTATTTT
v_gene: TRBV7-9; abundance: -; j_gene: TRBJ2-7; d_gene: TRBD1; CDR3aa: CASSPDRGTAEQYF; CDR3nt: TGTGCCAGCAGCCCCGACAGGGGTACGGCCGAGCAGTACTTC
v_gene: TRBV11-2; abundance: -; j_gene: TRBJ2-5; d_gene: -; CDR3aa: CASSLGGWGQETQYF; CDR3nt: TGTGCCAGCAGCTTAGGAGGGTGGGGACAAGAGACCCAGTACTTC
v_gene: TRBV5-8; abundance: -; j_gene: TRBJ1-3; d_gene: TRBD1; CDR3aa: CASSGGQGANTIYF; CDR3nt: TGTGCCAGCAGCGGAGGACAGGGGGCTAACACCATATATTTT
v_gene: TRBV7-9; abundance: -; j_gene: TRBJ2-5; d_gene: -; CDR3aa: CASGLASGETQYF; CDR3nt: TGTGCCAGCGGGCTAGCTTCGGGGGAGACCCAGTACTTC
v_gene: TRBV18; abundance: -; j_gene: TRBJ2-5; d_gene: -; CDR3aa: CASSPWVRANGETQYF; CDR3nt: TGTGCCAGCTCACCTTGGGTCCGTGCAAACGGGGAGACCCAGTACTTC
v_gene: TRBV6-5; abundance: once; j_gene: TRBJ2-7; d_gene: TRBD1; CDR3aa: CASRPGQADYEQYF; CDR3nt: TGTGCCAGCAGACCGGGACAGGCAGACTACGAGCAGTACTTC
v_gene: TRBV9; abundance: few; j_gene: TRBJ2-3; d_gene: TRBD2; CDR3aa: CASSVAGLASTDTQYF; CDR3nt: TGTGCCAGCAGCGTAGCCGGACTAGCTTCCACAGATACGCAGTATTTT
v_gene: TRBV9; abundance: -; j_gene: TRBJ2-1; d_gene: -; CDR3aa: CASSVMTAGSYNEQFF; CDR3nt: TGTGCCAGCAGCGTCATGACGGCTGGGAGCTACAATGAGCAGTTCTTC
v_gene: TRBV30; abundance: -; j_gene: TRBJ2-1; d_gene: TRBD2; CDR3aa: CAWSEKRDLDEQFF; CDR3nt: TGTGCCTGGAGTGAAAAGCGGGACTTGGATGAGCAGTTCTTC
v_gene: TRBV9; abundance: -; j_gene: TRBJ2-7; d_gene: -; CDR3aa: CASSVFGDVTYEQYF; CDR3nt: TGTGCCAGCAGCGTGTTTGGGGACGTAACCTACGAGCAGTACTTC
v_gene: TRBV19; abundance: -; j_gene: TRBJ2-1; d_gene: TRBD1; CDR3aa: CASSTDRGYSDEQFF; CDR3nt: TGTGCCAGTAGTACGGACAGGGGGTATTCCGATGAGCAGTTCTTC